This T cell receptor (beta chain) was obtained from a study of cytomegalovirus exposure and HLA in healthy donors. This clone was found once. The germline V gene has CDR1 SGDLS and CDR2 YYNGEE. This CDR3 comprises 18 residues. J lost 1 base, V lost 1 base, and 9 bases had no gene match. 60 Vbeta and 13 Jbeta primers were used in PCR. Produced via immunoSEQ multiplex PCR; TCRdb's table is partial and in-frame only. The sample has some 150,000 clones, roughly 73% seen once; the top ten hold around 1.5%. The chain joins TRBV9 to TRBJ2-1; 9 positions match TRBD1. This receptor was taken from a female donor in good health and CMV-seronegative. Sequencing was carried out using PBMCs. In DNA form, the CDR3 reads TGTGCCAGCAGCGTATACGGACAGGGGTCTCAATCCTACAATGAGCAGTTCTTC. Protein product: CASSVYGQGSQSYNEQFF.